This TCR beta chain came from a study of Ad26.COV2.S vaccination and SARS-CoV-2 variants. Germline CDR1 reads SGHRS; CDR2 reads YFSETQ. This CDR3 region has 15 residues. The V gene end was trimmed by 1 base and the J gene end by 4 bases; junction bases not matched to a gene: 7. Only in-frame clones appear in the TCRdb table, and some are missing; sequencing was by immunoSEQ multiplex PCR. The sample yields about 39,000 clones, 83% seen once. J is TRBJ2-7 and V is TRBV5-1; 8 bases are a match to TRBD2. The clonotype comes from a human donor who had recovered from COVID-19. The sequencing here drew on peripheral blood, taken after recovery from COVID-19. The CDR3 reads CASSLSGSAGYEQYF. As DNA, the CDR3 is TGCGCCAGCAGCTTGAGCGGGAGCGCCGGATACGAGCAGTACTTC.